The entry below gives a single T cell receptor (beta chain) sequence along with its context. These data are taken from a study of T-cell reconstitution after alpha-beta-depleted transplantation in children. The TCRbeta library incorporated unique molecular identifiers. In TCRdb, the PCR reads were re-called with MiXCR into one record per CDR3 protein. The sample shows 300,000 to 400,000 distinct CDR3 sequences, 16% of them seen only once. This TCR was sampled from a male patient aged 2 to 10 who had a stem cell transplant for acute lymphoblastic leukemia, so the T cells may come from the graft donor. The specimen was PBMCs, mostly from graft donor cells, collected 360 days after TCRalphabeta/CD19-depleted stem cell transplant.

CDR3 sequence: CSASTGAAKNIQYF. The DNA of the CDR3 is TGCAGTGCTAGTACAGGGGCAGCCAAAAACATTCAGTACTTC. The chain combines TRBV20-1 with TRBJ2-4; 7 positions match TRBD1. There are 14 residues in the CDR3. The V and J ends lost 3 bases and 0 bases, in that order; junction bases with no gene match: 2. Germline assignment: CDR1 DFQATT and CDR2 SNEGSKA (reference sequence).